The T cell receptor beta chain under discussion was sequenced for a study of blood T cell repertoires in COVID-19. CDR1 and CDR2 from the germline V gene are SGHAT and FQNNGV. This CDR3 comprises 14 residues. The V segment lost 5 bases and the J segment 4 bases; nucleotides outside the gene matches: 7. The repertoire was sequenced with immunoSEQ multiplex PCR; TCRdb's copy has only in-frame clones and lacks some. The profile shows about 160,000 clones, approximately 86% of them singletons. Material: PBMCs or T cells enriched from blood (not recorded which). The chain has TRBV11-2 and TRBJ2-5, with 7 bases fitting TRBD1. The TCR was taken from a man between 60 and 75 years old who had recovered from COVID-19. The CDR3 loop reads CASSPGYRGETQYF. The CDR3 region has the DNA TGTGCCAGCAGCCCGGGGTACAGGGGAGAGACCCAGTACTTC.